A selection of T cell receptor beta chains follows, all from one sample in a study of blood T cell repertoires in COVID-19. Here immunoSEQ multiplex PCR was the method, and the copy in TCRdb shows in-frame clones only, minus some. The table shows 15,000 to 20,000 clones, with about four fifths occurring only once. Sample: peripheral blood. The receptors stem from an older man with acute or convalescent COVID-19. Each CDR3 is given with its conserved first and last residue. A D gene is named only where the DNA matches it firmly. Some rows have no size entry. The others give once, few or many, or a class for an expanded clone.

v_gene	j_gene	d_gene	abundance	CDR3aa	CDR3nt
TRBV5-1	TRBJ2-7	-	-	CASSPSTGPKEQYF	TGCGCCAGCAGCCCGTCCACAGGGCCTAAGGAGCAGTACTTC
TRBV6-5	TRBJ1-4	-	-	CASSLGRTNNEKLFF	TGTGCCAGCAGTTTGGGACGGACTAATAATGAAAAACTGTTTTTT
TRBV5-4	TRBJ2-5	TRBD2	-	CASRFGTSQETQYF	TGTGCCAGCAGGTTCGGGACTAGTCAAGAGACCCAGTACTTC
TRBV7-2	TRBJ2-7	TRBD1	medium-sized	CASSPSQAGTGYEQYF	TGTGCCAGCAGCCCATCCCAAGCCGGGACAGGCTACGAGCAGTACTTC
TRBV7-9	TRBJ2-7	-	-	CASSTTGFVGNEQYF	TGTGCCAGCAGCACTACTGGGTTCGTCGGAAACGAGCAGTACTTC
TRBV7-2	TRBJ2-3	-	-	CASSMAGTDTQYF	TGTGCCAGCAGCATGGCAGGGACAGATACGCAGTATTTT
TRBV3-1/TRBV3-2	TRBJ2-2	-	-	CASHRSGGVGELFF	TGTGCCAGCCACAGGTCGGGGGGCGTCGGGGAGCTGTTTTTT
TRBV7-2	TRBJ1-2	-	-	CASSLDSWGYTF	TGTGCCAGCAGCTTAGACTCTTGGGGCTACACCTTC
TRBV3-1/TRBV3-2	TRBJ2-3	-	-	CASSRRLVASTDTQYF	TGTGCCAGCAGCCGTCGACTAGTTGCGAGCACAGATACGCAGTATTTT
TRBV5-1	TRBJ2-1	TRBD2	-	CASSSSSGGANEQFF	TGCGCCAGCAGCTCCTCTAGCGGGGGGGCCAATGAGCAGTTCTTC
TRBV7-3	TRBJ2-1	TRBD1	once	CASSKPGQEHNEQLF	TGTGCCAGCAGCAAACCGGGACAGGAACACAATGAGCAGCTCTTC
TRBV30	TRBJ2-1	TRBD1	few	CAWSPDRAYNEQFF	TGTGCCTGGAGCCCGGACAGGGCCTACAATGAGCAGTTCTTC
TRBV6-2/TRBV6-3	TRBJ1-6	TRBD1	-	CASSTGQFNSPLHF	TGTGCCAGCAGTACGGGACAGTTTAATTCACCCCTCCACTTT
TRBV6-5	TRBJ2-7	-	few	CASTYSGQHSYEQYF	TGTGCCAGCACTTACTCAGGACAGCACTCCTACGAGCAGTACTTC
TRBV5-1	TRBJ2-7	-	few	CASSLGRAGRRSYEQYF	TGCGCCAGCAGCTTGGGACGGGCGGGACGGCGCTCCTACGAGCAGTACTTC
TRBV7-9	TRBJ1-1	TRBD1	-	CASSFGQGSTEAFF	TGTGCCAGCAGCTTCGGACAGGGGAGCACTGAAGCTTTCTTT
TRBV18	TRBJ1-1	-	-	CASSLGHLEAFF	TGTGCCAGCTCACTCGGACACCTTGAAGCTTTCTTT
TRBV2	TRBJ1-5	TRBD1	-	CASRQGNSNQPQHF	TGTGCCAGCAGACAGGGGAATAGCAATCAGCCCCAGCATTTT
TRBV19	TRBJ1-5	-	-	CASSNQGKGKNQPQHF	TGTGCCAGTAGTAACCAGGGTAAGGGGAAAAATCAGCCCCAGCATTTT
TRBV27	TRBJ2-2	TRBD2	once	CASSYRLAEHTGELFF	TGTGCCAGCAGTTACCGACTAGCGGAACACACCGGGGAGCTGTTTTTT
TRBV27	TRBJ1-1	-	-	CASSLQGRNTEAFF	TGTGCCAGCAGTCTACAGGGTCGGAACACTGAAGCTTTCTTT
TRBV18	TRBJ1-2	-	-	CASSHPSQDGYTF	TGTGCCAGCTCTCATCCAAGCCAGGATGGCTACACCTTC
TRBV7-8	TRBJ1-2	-	-	CASSQAGAGAGYGYTF	TGTGCCAGCAGCCAAGCGGGTGCAGGGGCCGGCTATGGCTACACCTTC
TRBV7-2	TRBJ2-1	-	-	CASSSRRQVKLEQFF	TGTGCCAGCAGCTCCCGTCGGCAGGTGAAGCTTGAGCAGTTCTTC
TRBV6-5	TRBJ2-5	-	-	CASSYSGRGKGTQYF	TGTGCCAGCAGTTACTCCGGAAGAGGAAAAGGGACCCAGTACTTC
TRBV15	TRBJ1-2	TRBD1	-	CATSREQGDYGYTF	TGTGCCACCAGCAGAGAACAGGGGGACTATGGCTACACCTTC
TRBV24-1	TRBJ2-5	TRBD1	few	CATSDPRGQKETQYF	TGTGCCACCAGTGATCCAAGGGGACAGAAAGAGACCCAGTACTTC
TRBV6-5	TRBJ1-6	TRBD1	few	CASSWQTGGNSPLHF	TGTGCCAGCAGTTGGCAGACAGGGGGTAATTCACCCCTCCACTTT
TRBV9	TRBJ2-1	-	-	CASSVEGVLNEQFF	TGTGCCAGCAGCGTAGAGGGGGTCCTCAATGAGCAGTTCTTC
TRBV5-6	TRBJ2-1	TRBD1	-	CASSLSVRGEQFF	TGTGCCAGCAGCTTGAGCGTCAGGGGGGAGCAGTTCTTC
TRBV23-1	TRBJ1-5	-	-	CASSQSSSTGGNQPQHF	TGCGCCAGCAGTCAATCGAGCTCAACCGGGGGCAATCAGCCCCAGCATTTT
TRBV2	TRBJ1-5	-	-	CASSEDAAGTYQPQHF	TGTGCCAGCAGTGAAGATGCTGCGGGGACCTATCAGCCCCAGCATTTT
TRBV2	TRBJ2-1	-	-	CASTGAEGSNEQFF	TGTGCCAGCACCGGGGCGGAGGGATCCAATGAGCAGTTCTTC
TRBV6-5	TRBJ1-1	TRBD1	-	CASSYSGTGKVTEAFF	TGTGCCAGCAGTTATAGCGGGACAGGGAAGGTGACTGAAGCTTTCTTT
TRBV7-7	TRBJ2-5	-	-	CASSRVQAIGALEETQYF	TGTGCTAGCAGCCGAGTACAAGCTATTGGGGCCCTTGAAGAGACCCAGTACTTC
TRBV7-9	TRBJ1-4	TRBD1	-	CASSPDRGNEKLFF	TGTGCCAGCAGCCCGGACAGGGGAAATGAAAAACTGTTTTTT
TRBV5-1	TRBJ2-1	TRBD2	-	CASSPRGEDYNEQFF	TGCGCCAGCAGCCCACGGGGGGAGGACTACAATGAGCAGTTCTTC
TRBV7-2	TRBJ2-5	-	-	CASSGLGMETQYF	TGTGCCAGCAGCGGCCTAGGTATGGAGACCCAGTACTTC
TRBV7-3	TRBJ1-6	-	few	CASSLTSQPGSPLHF	TGTGCCAGCAGCTTAACGTCGCAACCCGGTTCACCCCTCCACTTT
TRBV10-2	TRBJ1-6	TRBD1	-	CASSDPGQVTNSPLHF	TGCGCCAGCAGTGATCCCGGACAGGTCACGAATTCACCCCTCCACTTT
TRBV28	TRBJ2-1	TRBD2	-	CASSLYALAGGNNEQFF	TGTGCCAGCAGTTTATACGCCCTAGCGGGGGGAAACAATGAGCAGTTCTTC
TRBV7-2	TRBJ2-5	TRBD1	once	CASSPRQGKGETQYF	TGTGCCAGCAGCCCACGACAGGGAAAGGGGGAGACCCAGTACTTC
TRBV4-1	TRBJ2-7	TRBD1	-	CASSQDEGQGAYEQYF	TGCGCCAGCAGCCAAGATGAAGGACAGGGAGCCTACGAGCAGTACTTC
TRBV12-3/TRBV12-4	TRBJ1-4	-	-	CASSPQRQEKLFF	TGTGCCAGCAGTCCCCAACGACAGGAAAAACTGTTTTTT
TRBV18	TRBJ1-6	-	few	CASSPEKGKSPLHF	TGTGCCAGCTCACCAGAGAAGGGGAAATCACCCCTCCACTTT
TRBV7-2	TRBJ2-5	TRBD1	-	CASSTRQGAGETQYF	TGTGCCAGCAGCACCCGACAGGGCGCAGGAGAGACCCAGTACTTC